This section outlines one T cell receptor beta chain sequence together with its context. The antigen remains unidentified. This sample is drawn from a study of OX40 agonist ivuxolimab in advanced cancers. Across the study: One patient with hepatocellular carcinoma and two with cutaneous melanoma, three in all, had partial responses. Study-level findings and limits: Several nonresponders also turned out to have low normalized T-cell clonal expansion.

The V end was cut by 2 bases, the J end by 5 bases, with 9 bases between. CDR1 WSHSY and CDR2 SAAADI come from the germline V gene. This CDR3 region has 13 residues. Libraries were prepared by immunoSEQ multiplex PCR; TCRdb keeps only in-frame clonotypes and omits some of them. The top ten hold 1.3% of the sample, which has tens of thousands of clones, roughly 87% seen once. This TCR was recovered from an adult with an advanced solid tumor such as melanoma, head and neck, liver or kidney cancer. Source: CD4+ or CD8+ T cells sorted from blood, taken in a trial of the OX40 agonist ivuxolimab. The chain couples TRBV10-2 to TRBJ2-5; possible D gene TRBD2, 5 bases. The CDR3 coding sequence is TGCGCCAGCAGTGAGGCTACGGGGGAGACCCAGTACTTC. This codes for CASSEATGETQYF.